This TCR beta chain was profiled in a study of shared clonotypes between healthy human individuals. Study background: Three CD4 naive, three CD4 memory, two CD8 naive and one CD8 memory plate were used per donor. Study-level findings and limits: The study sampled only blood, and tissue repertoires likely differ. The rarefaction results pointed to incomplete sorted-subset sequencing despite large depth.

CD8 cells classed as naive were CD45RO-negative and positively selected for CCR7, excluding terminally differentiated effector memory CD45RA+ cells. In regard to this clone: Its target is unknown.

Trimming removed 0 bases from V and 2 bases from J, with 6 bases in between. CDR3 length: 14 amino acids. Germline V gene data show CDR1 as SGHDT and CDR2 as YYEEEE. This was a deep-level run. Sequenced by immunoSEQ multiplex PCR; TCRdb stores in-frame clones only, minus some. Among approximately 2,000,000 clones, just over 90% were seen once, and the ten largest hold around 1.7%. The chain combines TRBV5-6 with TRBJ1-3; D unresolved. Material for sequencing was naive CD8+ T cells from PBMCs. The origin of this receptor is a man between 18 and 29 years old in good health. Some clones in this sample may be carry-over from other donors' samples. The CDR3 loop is CASSLDFAGNTIYF. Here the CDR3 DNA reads TGTGCCAGCAGCTTGGATTTTGCTGGAAACACCATATATTTT.